This T cell receptor beta chain was obtained from a study of T-cell memory formation after mild COVID-19. Study context: The two donors had largely donor-specific TCR clusters.

In regard to this clonotype: As yet, its antigen is unknown.

General observations from the study: A subset of responding clones appeared in pre-infection memory, suggesting cross-reactive memory joined.

MiXCR was run by TCRdb on the 5' RACE reads, yielding one entry per CDR3 protein. The data hold 350,000 to 500,000 distinct CDR3 sequences, with over 15% observed a single time. The germline V gene has CDR1 MDHEN and CDR2 SYDVKM. With 7 bases removed from V and 1 base from J, the gap between germline ends came to 10 bases. The CDR3 consists of 13 residues. The sequencing sample was made of PBMCs or a T cell subset sorted from them (not recorded which). The gene calls are TRBV28 and TRBJ2-5; the D is unclear. This sequence was found in a man aged 18 to 35 who had mild COVID-19 (a few samples of this study predate the infection). Cell type and time point are not known. CDR3 coding DNA: TGTGCCAGCACCCCGTCAGCCCAAGAGACCCAGTACTTC. Its translation is CASTPSAQETQYF.